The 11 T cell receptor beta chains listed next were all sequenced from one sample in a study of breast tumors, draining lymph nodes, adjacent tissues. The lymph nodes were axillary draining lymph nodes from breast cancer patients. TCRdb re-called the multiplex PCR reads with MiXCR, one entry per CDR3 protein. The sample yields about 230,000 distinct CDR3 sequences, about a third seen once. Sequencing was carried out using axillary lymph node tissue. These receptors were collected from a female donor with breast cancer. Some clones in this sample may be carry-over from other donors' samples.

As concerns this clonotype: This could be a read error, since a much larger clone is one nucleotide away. The CDR3 DNA reads as TGTGCCCGGAGTAGAGGGTGGGAGACAGGGGTGGATCAGCCCCAGCATTTT. Translating it yields CARSRGWETGVDQPQHF. The chain joins TRBV30 to TRBJ1-5, with 8 bases lining up with TRBD1. CDR1 and CDR2 (germline): GTSNPN, SVGIG (reference sequence). The CDR3 runs to 17 residues. Together with reference TRBV30 and TRBJ1-5, the CDR3 gives the full variable domain: SQTIHQWPATLVQPVGSPLSLECTVEGTSNPNLYWYRQAAGRGLQLLFYSVGIGQISSEVPQNLSASRPQDRQFILSSKKLLLSDSGFYLCARSRGWETGVDQPQHFGDGTRLSIL.

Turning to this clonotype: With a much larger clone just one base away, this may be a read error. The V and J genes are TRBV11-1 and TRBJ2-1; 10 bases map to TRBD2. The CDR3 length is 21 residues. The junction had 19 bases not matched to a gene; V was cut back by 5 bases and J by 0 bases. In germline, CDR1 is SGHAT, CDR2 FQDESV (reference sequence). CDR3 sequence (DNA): TGTGCCAGCAGCCAAGGCTTTGGACTAGCGGAAGCGGGGCCCTCCTACAATGAGCAGTTCTTC. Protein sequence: CASSQGFGLAEAGPSYNEQFF.

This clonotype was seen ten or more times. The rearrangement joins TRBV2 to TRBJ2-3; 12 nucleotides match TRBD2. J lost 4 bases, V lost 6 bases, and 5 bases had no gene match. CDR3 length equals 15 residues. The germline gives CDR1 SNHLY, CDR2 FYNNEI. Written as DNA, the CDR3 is TGTGCCAGCAGGACTAGCGGGAGCTGGGCAGATACGCAGTATTTT. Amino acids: CASRTSGSWADTQYF.

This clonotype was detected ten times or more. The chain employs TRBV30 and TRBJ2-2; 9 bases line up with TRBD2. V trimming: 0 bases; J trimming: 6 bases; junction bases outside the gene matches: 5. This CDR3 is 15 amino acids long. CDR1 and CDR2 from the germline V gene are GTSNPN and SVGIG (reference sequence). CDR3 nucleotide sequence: TGTGCCTGGAGTGTACGCGGGAGGGCCGCCGGGGAGCTGTTTTTT. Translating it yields CAWSVRGRAAGELFF.

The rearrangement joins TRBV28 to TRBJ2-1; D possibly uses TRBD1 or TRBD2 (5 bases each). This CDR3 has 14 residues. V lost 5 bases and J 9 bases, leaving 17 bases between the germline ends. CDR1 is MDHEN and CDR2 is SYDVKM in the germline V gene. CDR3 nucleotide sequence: TGTGCCAGCAGTCTCACTTGGGGCGGAGGTGAGCAGTTCTTC. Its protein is CASSLTWGGGEQFF.

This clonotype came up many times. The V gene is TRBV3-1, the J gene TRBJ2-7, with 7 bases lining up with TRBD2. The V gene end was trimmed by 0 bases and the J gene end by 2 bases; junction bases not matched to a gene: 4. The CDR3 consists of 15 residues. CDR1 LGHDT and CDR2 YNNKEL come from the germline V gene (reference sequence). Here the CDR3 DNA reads TGTGCCAGCAGCCAAGAATCGGGACTAACCTACGAGCAGTACTTC. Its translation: CASSQESGLTYEQYF.

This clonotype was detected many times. DNA for the CDR3: TGTGCCAGCAGCCAAGGGGCAGCCGCTGGAAACACCATATATTTT. Translated: CASSQGAAAGNTIYF. The chain uses TRBV3-1 and TRBJ1-3; no definite D call. The CDR3 is made up of 15 amino acids. The V end was cut by 1 base, the J end by 2 bases, with 9 bases between. CDR1 and CDR2 (germline): LGHDT, YNNKEL (reference sequence).

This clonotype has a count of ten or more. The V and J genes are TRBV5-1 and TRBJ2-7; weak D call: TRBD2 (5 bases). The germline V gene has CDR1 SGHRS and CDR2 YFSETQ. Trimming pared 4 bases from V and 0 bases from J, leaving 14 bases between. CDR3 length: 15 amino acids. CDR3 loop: CASSQAIASSYEQYF. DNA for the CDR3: TGCGCCAGCAGCCAGGCGATAGCGTCCTCCTACGAGCAGTACTTC.

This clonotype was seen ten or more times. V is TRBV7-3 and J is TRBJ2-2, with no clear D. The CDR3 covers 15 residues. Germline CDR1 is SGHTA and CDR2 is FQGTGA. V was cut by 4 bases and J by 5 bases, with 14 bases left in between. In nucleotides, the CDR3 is TGTGCCAGCAGCTCAGCCTATAGCCGGACCGGGGAGCTGTTTTTT. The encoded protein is CASSSAYSRTGELFF.

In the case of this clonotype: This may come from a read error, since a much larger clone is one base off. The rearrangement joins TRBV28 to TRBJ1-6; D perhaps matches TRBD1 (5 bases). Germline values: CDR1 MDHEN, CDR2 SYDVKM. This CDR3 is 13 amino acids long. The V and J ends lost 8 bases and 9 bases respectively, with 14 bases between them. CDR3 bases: TGTGCCAGCGAGGGGCAGCTCAGTTCACCCCTCCACTTT. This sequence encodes CASEGQLSSPLHF.

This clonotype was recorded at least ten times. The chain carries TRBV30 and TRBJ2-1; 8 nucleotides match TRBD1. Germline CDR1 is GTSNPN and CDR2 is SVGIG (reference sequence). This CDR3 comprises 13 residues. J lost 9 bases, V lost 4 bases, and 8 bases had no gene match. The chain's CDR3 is CAWMQDRVVEQFF. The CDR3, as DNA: TGTGCCTGGATGCAGGACAGGGTGGTTGAGCAGTTCTTC.